Sequencing of this TCR beta chain was carried out in a study of OX40 agonist ivuxolimab in advanced cancers. In the study overall: Hepatocellular carcinoma, melanoma, renal cell or head and neck cancer occurred in dose-escalation patients.

Whole-study findings and limits: By week 6 at 0.1 to 3.0 mg/kg, blood CD4+ and CD8+ T cells had expanded clonally. There were also nonresponders showing low normalized T-cell clonal expansion.

Generated by immunoSEQ multiplex PCR, the TCRdb table keeps only in-frame clones and is missing some. Here the sample spans about 65,000 clones, 80% to 90% being singletons. A remark on this clone: Its specificity is unknown.

The CDR3 is 17 amino acids. This clonotype was sampled from an adult with an advanced solid tumor such as melanoma, head and neck, liver or kidney cancer. The input for sequencing was CD4+ or CD8+ T cells sorted from blood, taken in a trial of the OX40 agonist ivuxolimab. The gene calls are TRBV21-1 and TRBJ2-5. TRBV21-1 is reported as a pseudogene. The CDR3 sequence: CASSWDVRGRDQETQYF. The CDR3 region has the DNA TGTGCCAGCAGCTGGGACGTGAGGGGCAGGGATCAAGAGACCCAGTACTTC.